The next 14 T cell receptor beta chains were all read from a single sample in a study of technical replicates of blood from a handful of donors. Method: immunoSEQ multiplex PCR; TCRdb's copy keeps in-frame clones and lacks some. This table holds approximately 73,000 clones, around 93% found once. What was sequenced was T cells isolated from PBMCs. Receptors originate from a human donor in good health.

The chain joins TRBV10-3 to TRBJ1-4; D perhaps matches TRBD1 (5 bases). The CDR3 is 14 residues long. Trimming cost V 0 bases and J 8 bases, with 10 bases left between them. Per germline, CDR1 ENHRY and CDR2 SYGVKD. CDR3 DNA: TGTGCCATCAGTGAGTCGAGGACACAAGAAAAACTGTTTTTT. It is translated as CAISESRTQEKLFF.

The chain is built from TRBV4-2 and TRBJ1-5; 11 bases agree with TRBD1. CDR1 LGHNA and CDR2 YNFKEQ come from the germline V gene. The V gene end was trimmed by 0 bases and the J gene end by 5 bases; junction bases not matched to a gene: 3. The CDR3 contains 16 residues. The CDR3 is CASSQETGQGDQPQHF. CDR3 sequence (DNA): TGTGCCAGCAGCCAAGAAACGGGACAGGGGGATCAGCCCCAGCATTTT.

In regard to this clone: Its ends do not fully match the called genes, so a read error is possible. This chain joins TRBV10-2 and TRBJ2-3; 10 bases are a match to TRBD2. The CDR3 has 17 residues. Per the germline V gene, CDR1 is WSHSY and CDR2 is SAAADI. The CDR3 DNA reads as TGCGCCAGCGGTGAGTCGACAGGACTAGCGGACACAGATACGCAGTATTTT. It is translated as CASGESTGLADTDTQYF.

The CDR3 sequence: CASSTAGQGNEKLFF. The CDR3 nucleotides read TGCGCCAGCAGCACAGCGGGACAGGGAAATGAAAAACTGTTTTTT. The gene calls are TRBV5-1 and TRBJ1-4; the match to TRBD1 covers 9 bases. This CDR3 contains 15 residues. V gave up 4 bases and J gave up 5 bases; unmatched junction bases: 6. Germline V gene sequence: CDR1 SGHRS, CDR2 YFSETQ.

V is TRBV11-2 and J is TRBJ2-5; 9 bases are a match to TRBD1. The ends lost 3 bases at V and 3 bases at J; junction bases unmatched: 5. The V gene's germline CDR1 is SGHAT and CDR2 FQNNGV. The CDR3 runs 15 residues. The CDR3 DNA is TGTGCCAGCAGCTTGGGACAGGGTGCAAAAGAGACCCAGTACTTC. Protein sequence: CASSLGQGAKETQYF.

The rearrangement joins TRBV19 to TRBJ2-5; D is undetermined. From germline, CDR1 is LNHDA and CDR2 SQIVND (reference sequence). Trimming took 3 bases from V and 5 from J, leaving 10 bases between them. The CDR3 is 13 amino acids. CDR3 sequence: CASSIQVRETQYF. CDR3 sequence (DNA): TGTGCCAGTAGTATTCAGGTTCGGGAGACCCAGTACTTC.

The chain has TRBV4-1 and TRBJ2-7; D remains unclear. Germline V gene sequence: CDR1 MGHRA, CDR2 YSYEKL. The CDR3 is made up of 15 amino acids. V was trimmed by 0 bases and J by 2 bases, leaving 11 bases between them. CDR3 protein: CASSQEFGQAYEQYF. The CDR3 region has the DNA TGCGCCAGCAGCCAAGAGTTCGGCCAGGCCTACGAGCAGTACTTC.

V gene TRBV6-1 combines with J gene TRBJ2-3; D might be TRBD2 (6 bases). The V end was cut by 6 bases, the J end by 6 bases, with 16 bases between. The CDR3 is 14 residues long. The germline V gene encodes CDR1 MNHNS and CDR2 SASEGT. CDR3 sequence reads: CASSSGTPADTQYF. The CDR3 DNA reads as TGTGCCAGCAGCTCCGGGACTCCGGCCGATACGCAGTATTTT.

The V gene is TRBV11-2, the J gene TRBJ2-3; 11 bases line up with TRBD2. The germline V gene has CDR1 SGHAT and CDR2 FQNNGV. There are 16 residues in the CDR3. V trimming: 5 bases; J trimming: 3 bases; junction bases outside the gene matches: 7. CDR3 sequence: CASSPTSGGGTDTQYF. CDR3 sequence (DNA): TGTGCCAGCAGCCCCACTAGCGGGGGAGGTACAGATACGCAGTATTTT.

This chain links TRBV6-6 with TRBJ1-5, with 7 bases lining up with TRBD1. This CDR3 comprises 14 residues. Per the germline V gene, CDR1 is MNHNY and CDR2 is SVGAGI (reference sequence). J was trimmed by 3 bases and V by 6 bases; bases with no gene match: 5. In DNA, the CDR3 is TGTGCCAGCAGATCGGGACAGACCAATCAGCCCCAGCATTTT. It specifies CASRSGQTNQPQHF.

The CDR3 bases are TGTGCCAGTAGTATCAGGCAGGGTAATCAGCCCCAGCATTTT. Its protein is CASSIRQGNQPQHF. The V gene is TRBV19, the J gene TRBJ1-5; TRBD1 might be the D (5 bases). The CDR3 covers 14 residues. Germline assignment: CDR1 LNHDA and CDR2 SQIVND (reference sequence). V gave up 3 bases and J gave up 4 bases, with 10 bases separating them.

The chain has TRBV2 and TRBJ1-2, with no clear D. The V and J ends lost 2 bases and 8 bases respectively, with 15 bases between them. This CDR3 comprises 14 residues. The germline V gene encodes CDR1 SNHLY and CDR2 FYNNEI. The CDR3 is CASSERVTEGGYTF. The CDR3 bases are TGTGCCAGCAGTGAACGGGTAACGGAGGGAGGCTACACCTTC.

The rearrangement uses TRBV28 and TRBJ2-1, with 7 bases that match TRBD1. In germline, CDR1 is MDHEN, CDR2 SYDVKM. This CDR3 region has 10 residues. Germline trimming cut 7 bases from V and 9 bases from J; bases unmatched to any gene: 0. The CDR3 loop is CASNRGEQFF. Here the CDR3 DNA reads TGTGCCAGCAACAGGGGTGAGCAGTTCTTC.

The V and J genes are TRBV28 and TRBJ2-5; 10 bases align to TRBD1. V gave up 5 bases and J gave up 5 bases; unmatched junction bases: 11. CDR1 is MDHEN, CDR2 SYDVKM, per germline. The CDR3 totals 16 residues. Here the CDR3 reads CASSLLDRGLRETQYF. The CDR3 nucleotides are TGTGCCAGCAGTCTTCTCGACAGGGGGCTACGGGAGACCCAGTACTTC.